The clone carrying this T cell receptor (beta chain) was seen more than once but under ten times. TCRdb re-analysed the 5' RACE reads in MiXCR, keeping a single row per CDR3 protein. The repertoire holds about 96,000 distinct CDR3 sequences, 17% seen once, with more than 5.5% in the top ten. V was cut by 2 bases and J by 7 bases, with 12 bases left in between. CDR3 length equals 12 residues. Germline lookup yields CDR1 DFQATT and CDR2 SNEGSKA (reference sequence). This sample is drawn from a study of T cells of healthy individuals. The chain is built from TRBV20-1 and TRBJ2-7, with D uncertain. This sequence originates from a human donor in good health. The DNA for the CDR3 is TGCAGTGCTAGAATAGGAGTTCGGGAGCAGTACTTC. Translating gives CSARIGVREQYF.